A selection of T cell receptor beta chains follows, all from one sample in a study of control samples from healthy donors and cancer patients. Repertoires were generated with immunoSEQ multiplex PCR, while TCRdb's copy carries only in-frame clones and drops some. Of fewer than 250,000 clones in the sample, 90% to 95% were seen once. The specimen was blood. These receptors all come from a man aged 25-45 years in good health. CDR3s include the opening cysteine and the closing phenylalanine or tryptophan. A D gene is named only where the DNA matches it firmly. Rows give clone size only sometimes, using once, few, many, or a class for an expanded clone.

clone_size d_call j_call v_call cdr3_aa cdr3_nt
NA NA TRBJ2-2 TRBV6-5 CASSYSAALPGELFF TGTGCCAGCAGTTACTCAGCCGCCTTGCCAGGGGAGCTGTTTTTT
few NA TRBJ1-3 TRBV7-3 CASSLRSVSGNTIYF TGTGCCAGCAGCTTAAGGTCCGTATCTGGAAACACCATATATTTT
NA NA TRBJ1-5 TRBV3-1/TRBV3-2 CASSQQRNQPQHF TGTGCCAGCAGCCAGCAACGAAATCAGCCCCAGCATTTT
NA NA TRBJ1-4 TRBV5-1 CASSAPNGQGEKLFF TGCGCCAGCAGCGCACCAAACGGGCAGGGGGAAAAACTGTTTTTT
NA TRBD1 TRBJ1-2 TRBV29-1 CSVLGWDREFYGYTF TGCAGCGTCCTGGGTTGGGACAGGGAGTTCTATGGCTACACCTTC
NA TRBD1 TRBJ1-1 TRBV5-8 CASSVGGAGRTEAFF TGTGCCAGCAGCGTAGGGGGCGCCGGACGGACTGAAGCTTTCTTT
NA NA TRBJ1-4 TRBV11-2 CASSLQIREKLFF TGTGCCAGCAGCTTGCAGATTAGGGAAAAACTGTTTTTT
NA NA TRBJ2-3 TRBV20-1 CSARDSAQGYF TGCAGTGCTAGAGATTCGGCTCAGGGGTATTTT
few NA TRBJ1-2 TRBV3-1/TRBV3-2 CASSPTAEGSNYGYTF TGTGCCAGCAGTCCCACGGCGGAGGGATCTAACTATGGCTACACCTTC
NA NA TRBJ1-1 TRBV3-1/TRBV3-2 CASSQDTLNTEAFF TGTGCCAGCAGCCAGGACACCCTGAACACTGAAGCTTTCTTT
NA NA TRBJ1-2 TRBV7-3 CASSSGLPGGYTF TGTGCCAGCAGCTCCGGGCTCCCCGGGGGCTACACCTTC
once NA TRBJ2-7 TRBV4-1 CASSQASGLPGEQYF TGCGCCAGCAGCCAAGCGAGTGGACTGCCGGGCGAGCAGTACTTC
NA NA TRBJ2-1 TRBV27 CASSQRAYNEQFF TGTGCCAGCAGTCAACGTGCCTACAATGAGCAGTTCTTC
NA TRBD1 TRBJ1-2 TRBV9 CASSHRTGPYGYTF TGTGCCAGCAGTCATCGGACAGGGCCCTATGGCTACACCTTC
NA NA TRBJ1-5 TRBV6-6 CASATVANQPQHF TGTGCCAGCGCAACAGTTGCCAATCAGCCCCAGCATTTT
once TRBD2 TRBJ2-1 TRBV3-1/TRBV3-2 CASSQDPGGARNEQFF TGTGCCAGCAGCCAAGATCCCGGGGGGGCCCGGAATGAGCAGTTCTTC
NA NA TRBJ1-1 TRBV19 CASSIEMGGGTEAFF TGTGCCAGTAGTATTGAGATGGGAGGGGGCACTGAAGCTTTCTTT
NA NA TRBJ1-1 TRBV25-1 CASKRNTEAFF TGTGCCAGCAAGAGGAACACTGAAGCTTTCTTT